The T cell receptor (beta chain) under discussion was sequenced for a study of shared clonotypes between healthy human individuals. Study as a whole: Used for every donor were three CD4 naive, three CD4 memory, two CD8 naive and one CD8 memory plate.

The study, taken as a whole, reports: Around 5% of naive CD4 clonotypes were common to a handful of donors. Naive subsets tended to show greater estimated richness than memory subsets.

As concerns this clone: Its antigen is as yet unknown.

The CDR3 contains 17 residues. Germline-derived CDR1 and CDR2 are KGHSH and LQKENI. V lost 2 bases, J lost 0 bases, and 16 bases lay in between. 200 to 250 ng DNA, 25,000 to 30,000 T cell genomes, went into each sorted-subset replicate PCR. Libraries were prepared by immunoSEQ multiplex PCR; TCRdb keeps only in-frame clonotypes and omits some of them. The table includes some 500,000 clones, approximately 95% detected once. The rearrangement uses TRBV18 and TRBJ1-1; D not resolved. The sequence derives from a woman in her 30s in good health. Sequenced material: naive CD4+ T cells sorted from blood. Subset in this sample: CD45RA+ positively selected. Here the CDR3 DNA reads TGTGCCAGCTCACCAAAGGAGGGTCCCACGGTGAACACTGAAGCTTTCTTT. As protein: CASSPKEGPTVNTEAFF.